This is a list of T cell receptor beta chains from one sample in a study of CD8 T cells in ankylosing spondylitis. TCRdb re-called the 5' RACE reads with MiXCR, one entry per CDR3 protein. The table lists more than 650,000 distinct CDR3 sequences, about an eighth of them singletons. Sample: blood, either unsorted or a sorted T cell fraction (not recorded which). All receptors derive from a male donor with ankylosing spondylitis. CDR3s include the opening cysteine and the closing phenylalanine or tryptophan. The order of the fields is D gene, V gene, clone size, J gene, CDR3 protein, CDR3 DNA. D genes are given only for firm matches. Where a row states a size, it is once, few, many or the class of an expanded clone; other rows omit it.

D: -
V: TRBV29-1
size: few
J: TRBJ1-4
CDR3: CSVGTVAEKLFF
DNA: TGCAGCGTTGGGACAGTCGCCGAAAAACTGTTTTTT

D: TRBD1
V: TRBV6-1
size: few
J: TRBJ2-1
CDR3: CASTRGQYNEQFF
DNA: TGTGCCAGCACACGGGGACAGTACAATGAGCAGTTCTTC

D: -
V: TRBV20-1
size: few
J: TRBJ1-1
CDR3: CSARVGSGAVLNTEAFF
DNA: TGCAGTGCTAGAGTAGGGAGCGGAGCGGTACTTAACACTGAAGCTTTCTTT

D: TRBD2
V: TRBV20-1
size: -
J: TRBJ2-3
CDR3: CSASKRGGSDTQYF
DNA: TGCAGTGCTAGTAAGCGGGGGGGGTCAGATACGCAGTATTTT

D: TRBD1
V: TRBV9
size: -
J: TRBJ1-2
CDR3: CASSVEDRDYGYTF
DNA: TGTGCCAGCAGCGTAGAGGACAGGGACTATGGCTACACCTTC

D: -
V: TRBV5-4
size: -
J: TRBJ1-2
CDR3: CASSLAREANYGYTF
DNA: TGTGCCAGCAGCTTGGCACGGGAAGCTAACTATGGCTACACCTTC

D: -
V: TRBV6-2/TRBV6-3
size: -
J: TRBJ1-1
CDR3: CASSYGYKNTEAFF
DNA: TGTGCCAGCAGTTACGGCTACAAAAACACTGAAGCTTTCTTT

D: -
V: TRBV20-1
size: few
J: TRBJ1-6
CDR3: CSASIQGEDSPLHF
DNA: TGCAGTGCTAGCATACAGGGTGAGGATTCACCCCTCCACTTT

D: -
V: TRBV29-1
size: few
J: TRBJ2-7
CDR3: CSVERSHPAYEQYF
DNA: TGCAGCGTTGAACGATCACACCCTGCTTACGAGCAGTACTTC

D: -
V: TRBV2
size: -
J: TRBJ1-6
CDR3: CASSEEGTSPLHF
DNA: TGTGCCAGCAGTGAGGAGGGGACTTCACCCCTCCACTTT

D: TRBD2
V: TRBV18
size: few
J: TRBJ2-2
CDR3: CASSPWRGTGELFF
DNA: TGTGCCAGCTCACCGTGGCGGGGGACCGGGGAGCTGTTTTTT

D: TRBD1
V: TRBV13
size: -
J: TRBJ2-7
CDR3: CASSLQRGLRTYEQYF
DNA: TGTGCCAGCAGCTTACAAAGGGGGCTAAGAACCTACGAGCAGTACTTC

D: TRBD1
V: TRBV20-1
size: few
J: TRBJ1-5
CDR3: CSAREFRTGAQHF
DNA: TGCAGTGCTAGAGAGTTCCGGACAGGGGCCCAGCATTTT

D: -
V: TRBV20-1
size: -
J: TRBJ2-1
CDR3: CSAGRGKTYNEQFF
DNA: TGCAGTGCTGGTCGGGGAAAAACCTACAATGAGCAGTTCTTC

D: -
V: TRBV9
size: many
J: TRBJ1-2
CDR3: CASSKENYGYTF
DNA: TGTGCCAGCAGCAAGGAGAACTATGGCTACACCTTC

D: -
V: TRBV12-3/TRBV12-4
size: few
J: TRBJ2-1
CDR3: CASRRAAWEDNEQFF
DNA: TGTGCCAGCAGGCGGGCGGCCTGGGAAGACAATGAGCAGTTCTTC

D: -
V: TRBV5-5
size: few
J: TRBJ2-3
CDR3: CASSPIGADTQYF
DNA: TGTGCCAGCAGCCCCATCGGCGCAGATACGCAGTATTTT

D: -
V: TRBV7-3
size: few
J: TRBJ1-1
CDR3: CASSLKFGGEAFF
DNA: TGTGCCAGCAGCTTAAAATTCGGCGGTGAAGCTTTCTTT

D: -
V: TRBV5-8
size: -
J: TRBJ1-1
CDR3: CASSLARGRMNTEAFF
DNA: TGTGCCAGCAGCTTGGCCCGGGGACGGATGAACACTGAAGCTTTCTTT

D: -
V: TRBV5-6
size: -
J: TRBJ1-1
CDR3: CASSFEIMNTEAFF
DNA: TGTGCCAGCAGCTTTGAGATCATGAACACTGAAGCTTTCTTT

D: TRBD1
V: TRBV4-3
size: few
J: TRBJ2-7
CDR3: CASSHRTGKEYEQYF
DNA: TGCGCCAGCAGCCACCGGACAGGGAAAGAGTACGAGCAGTACTTC

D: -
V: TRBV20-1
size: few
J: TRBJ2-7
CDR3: CSAEDLYEQYF
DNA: TGCAGTGCTGAGGACCTCTACGAGCAGTACTTC

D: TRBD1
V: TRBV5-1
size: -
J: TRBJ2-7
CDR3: CASSLNKGAWSYEQYF
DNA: TGCGCCAGCAGCTTGAACAAGGGGGCTTGGTCCTACGAGCAGTACTTC

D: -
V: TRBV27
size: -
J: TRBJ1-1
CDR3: CASSLNKGANTEAFF
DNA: TGTGCCAGCAGTTTAAATAAGGGCGCGAACACTGAAGCTTTCTTT

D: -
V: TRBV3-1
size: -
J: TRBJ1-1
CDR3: CASSPTTANTEAFF
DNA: TGTGCCAGCAGCCCCACCACAGCGAACACTGAAGCTTTCTTT

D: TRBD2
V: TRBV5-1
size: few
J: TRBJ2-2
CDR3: CASKAGGATGELFF
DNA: TGCGCCAGCAAGGCGGGAGGCGCCACCGGGGAGCTGTTTTTT

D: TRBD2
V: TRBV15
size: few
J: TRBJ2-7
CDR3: CATSRLGLAGDHEQYF
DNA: TGTGCCACCAGCAGGTTGGGACTAGCGGGAGACCACGAGCAGTACTTC

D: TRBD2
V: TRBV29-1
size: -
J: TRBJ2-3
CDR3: CSVERTSGSWGTQYF
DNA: TGCAGCGTGGAACGGACTAGCGGGAGTTGGGGGACGCAGTATTTT

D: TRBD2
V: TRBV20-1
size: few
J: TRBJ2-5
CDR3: CSAREPRLAGETQYF
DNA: TGCAGTGCTAGAGAGCCCCGGCTAGCGGGAGAGACCCAGTACTTC

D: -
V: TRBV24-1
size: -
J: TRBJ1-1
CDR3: CATSSTTEAFF
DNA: TGTGCCACCAGTTCCACCACTGAAGCTTTCTTT

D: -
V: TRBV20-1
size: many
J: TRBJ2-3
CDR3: CSARTPGRSTDTQYF
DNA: TGCAGTGCTAGAACCCCGGGACGGTCCACAGATACGCAGTATTTT

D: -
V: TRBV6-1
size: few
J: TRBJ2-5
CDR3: CASSELGNQETQYF
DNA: TGCGCCAGCAGCGAATTAGGGAACCAAGAGACCCAGTACTTC

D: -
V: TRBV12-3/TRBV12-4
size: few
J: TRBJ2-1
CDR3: CASSFPLVNEQFF
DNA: TGTGCCAGCAGTTTCCCTCTAGTGAATGAGCAGTTCTTC

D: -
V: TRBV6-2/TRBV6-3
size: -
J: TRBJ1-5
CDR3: CASRKPTELWPQHF
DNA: TGTGCCAGCAGGAAACCAACGGAGCTTTGGCCCCAGCATTTT

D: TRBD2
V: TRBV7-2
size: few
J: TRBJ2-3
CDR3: CASSQGWEREVTDTQYF
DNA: TGTGCCAGCAGCCAAGGGTGGGAGCGGGAGGTCACAGATACGCAGTATTTT

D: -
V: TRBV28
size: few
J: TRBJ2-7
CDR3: CASSLFQSAEQYF
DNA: TGTGCCAGCAGTTTATTTCAATCAGCGGAGCAGTACTTC

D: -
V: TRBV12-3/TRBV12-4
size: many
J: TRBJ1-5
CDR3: CASSFEWDQPQHF
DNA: TGTGCCAGCAGTTTTGAGTGGGATCAGCCCCAGCATTTT

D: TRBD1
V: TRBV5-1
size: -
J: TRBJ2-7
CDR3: CASSGTGEREQYF
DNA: TGCGCCAGCAGTGGGACAGGGGAAAGAGAGCAGTACTTC

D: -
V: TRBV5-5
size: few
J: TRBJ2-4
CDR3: CASSVYRAGAKNIQYF
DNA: TGTGCCAGCAGCGTGTACAGGGCCGGAGCCAAAAACATTCAGTACTTC

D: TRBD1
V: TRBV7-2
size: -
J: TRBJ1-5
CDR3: CASSFRTGSNQPQHF
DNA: TGTGCCAGCAGCTTCCGGACAGGGTCCAATCAGCCCCAGCATTTT

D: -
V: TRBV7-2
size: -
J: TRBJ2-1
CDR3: CASSPRAWGYNEQFF
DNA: TGTGCCAGCAGTCCTCGGGCCTGGGGTTACAATGAGCAGTTCTTC

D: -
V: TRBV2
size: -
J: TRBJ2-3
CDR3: CASSGAIAAWGTDTQYF
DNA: TGTGCCAGCAGCGGGGCGATTGCGGCTTGGGGCACAGATACGCAGTATTTT

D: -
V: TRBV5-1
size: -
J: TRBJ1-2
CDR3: CASSLERGTNYGYTF
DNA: TGCGCCAGCAGCTTGGAGAGGGGAACTAACTATGGCTACACCTTC

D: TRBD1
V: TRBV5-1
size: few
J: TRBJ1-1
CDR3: CASSIRGRVTEAFF
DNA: TGCGCCAGCAGCATAAGGGGGCGAGTCACTGAAGCTTTCTTT

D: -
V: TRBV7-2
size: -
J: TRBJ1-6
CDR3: CASSTVGRLNSPLHF
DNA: TGTGCCAGCAGCACCGTCGGACGGTTAAATTCACCCCTCCACTTT

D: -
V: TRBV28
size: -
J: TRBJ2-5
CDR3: CASIQGSSGETQYF
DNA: TGTGCCAGCATCCAGGGGAGTAGCGGGGAGACCCAGTACTTC

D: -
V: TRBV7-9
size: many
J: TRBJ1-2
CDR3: CASSSRAGGYGYTF
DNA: TGTGCCAGCAGCTCGAGGGCAGGCGGCTATGGCTACACCTTC

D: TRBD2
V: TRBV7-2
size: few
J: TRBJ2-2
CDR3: CASSPGLAGVFSGELFF
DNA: TGTGCCAGCAGCCCAGGACTAGCGGGAGTTTTCTCCGGGGAGCTGTTTTTT

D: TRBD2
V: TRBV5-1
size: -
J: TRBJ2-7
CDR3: CASRPGTSGRSSYEQYF
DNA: TGCGCCAGCAGACCCGGGACTAGCGGGAGGAGCTCCTACGAGCAGTACTTC